One TCR beta chain is described in this entry. The clone's antigen remains unknown. Qualities for individual bases were not recorded, and no much larger clone is one base off. The immunoSEQ kit was used, according to the manufacturer's recommendations, to generate TCR beta libraries from genomic DNA. For library preparation, a first multiplex PCR was performed with proprietary primers, followed by a second PCR in which unique barcodes were added, and bead cleanups were performed after each round. Each sample batch included a kit-provided positive control reaction and a negative control reaction. The final libraries were assessed on an Agilent 4200 TapeStation D1000 ScreenTape, pooled by volume, and quantified by qPCR. Sequencing was performed on an Illumina NextSeq500 using a MidOutput 150-cycle cartridge, with 156 Read1 cycles, 15 Index1 cycles, and the kit custom primers. The pooled library was loaded at about 1 pM, with an approximately 21% PhiX control spiked in. In the paper's pipeline: Vendor-processed data were analyzed in R, and a clonotype was defined as all T cells sharing the same CDR3 nucleotide sequence. For clone abundance analyses, frequencies were normalized to the 10,000 most abundant clones in each sample. Public T cell clones, averaging fewer than five per sample, were removed before analysis. A difference in abundance of at least 32-fold between compartments was used to define tumor-enriched and baseline blood-enriched clonotypes. A beta-binomial differential abundance model was used to identify clonotypes that expanded or contracted between blood time points. Tumor-blood repertoire similarity was measured with the Baroni-Urbani and Buser coefficient, and groups were compared using two-tailed Wilcoxon tests in R. Sourced from immuneACCESS, this table was stored by TCRdb with only in-frame sequences that have V and J called. A share of the clones is absent; for the studies checked, an unresolved V gene accounts for under half, and the remainder has no known explanation. The D gene and trimming were derived from the DNA, and the V and J assignments and clone size from that table. The sample table holds roughly 120,000 clones, of which roughly 80% were seen once. Of the sample, around 3% falls within the top ten clones.

CDR1 and CDR2 are read off the germline V gene (reference sequence) as PRHDT and FYEKMQ. Including cysteine and phenylalanine, the CDR3 has 16 amino acids. Just CDR3 DNA is preserved here, 48 bases in frame from base 1. At the junction V is shortened by 0 bases and J by 2 bases; bases outside the gene matches: 5. This sample was included in a study of radiation and T cells in renal cell carcinoma (dated by TCRdb to the early 2020s). With regard to the full study: The samples were obtained from a clinical trial, where primary renal cell carcinomas were treated with 15 Gy stereotactic body radiation therapy and then removed by nephrectomy 4 weeks afterward. A total of 50 or so samples underwent TCR beta sequencing, made up of approximately 26 tumors and about 27 peripheral blood samples. A total of 4 million to 5 million unique CDR3 nucleotide sequences, encoding 2.8 million or so unique CDR3 amino acid sequences, were found across all 50 or so samples. What the research found in general, with its limitations: Because pretreatment tumor biopsies were not available, the baseline intratumoral presence of clonotypes could not be determined. Blood repertoire dynamics were not followed beyond 4 weeks after treatment. With a single-armed trial design, the study had no way to address how radiation dose or scheduling affects the TCR repertoire. In blood, the top tumor clonotypes increased from baseline to 2 weeks after radiation and then shrank by 4 weeks, which suggests a temporary expansion of tumor-resident clones.

Taken with the paper, the label for time point translates to: baseline pretreatment blood. Read against the paper, the sample's treatment or condition label means: 15 Gy SBRT to primary tumor, nephrectomy 4 weeks later. To follow tumor-enriched clonotypes, peripheral blood was collected serially from radiation-treated patients at baseline and again at 2 weeks and 4 weeks after SBRT. Renal cell carcinoma with clear cell pathology was present in all patients. Genomic DNA for TCR sequencing was prepared using the QIAamp DNA Blood Mini Kit (Qiagen). Only samples passing all quality control checks were included in the analyses.

This sequence was found in a woman aged 55-70 years with renal cell carcinoma. The sample consisted of blood, taken from a patient whose treatment included radiotherapy and nephrectomy. Rearrangement joined TRBV13 to TRBJ2-3; 7 middle bases align to TRBD1. The DNA reads TGTGCCAGCAGCTTAGGTTCCGGACAGGCCACAGATACGCAGTATTTT. The translation is CASSLGSGQATDTQYF.